Included here is one T cell receptor (beta chain) sequence, with context. No antigen is known for it. The sample comes from a study of OX40 agonist ivuxolimab in advanced cancers. Study-level points and caveats: Low levels of normalized T-cell clonal expansion also appeared in some nonresponders.

The table came from immunoSEQ multiplex PCR; TCRdb's copy has only in-frame clones and leaves some out. The sample lists roughly 60,000 clones, 65% to 85% occurring once. This CDR3 region has 13 residues. Germline CDR1 is SGHNT and CDR2 is YYREEE (reference sequence). The sequence was collected from an adult with an advanced solid tumor such as melanoma, head and neck, liver or kidney cancer. Sequenced here: CD4+ or CD8+ T cells sorted from blood, sampled in a trial of the OX40 agonist ivuxolimab. The chain employs TRBV5-4 and TRBJ2-5; D is uncertain. Matching the DNA end better, TRBJ2-7 makes the J call doubtful. This CDR3 reads CATLPFGPYEQYF. CDR3 nucleotides: TGTGCCACTTTGCCCTTTGGGCCCTACGAGCAGTACTTC.